The sequence of this T cell receptor beta chain was determined in a study of blood T cell repertoires in COVID-19. The overall study: Samples taken during acute and convalescent COVID-19 were collected in the United States, Italy and Spain.

In the original workflow: From reference gene primer amplification, estimates of nucleated cell counts were derived. Produced via immunoSEQ multiplex PCR; TCRdb's table is partial and in-frame only. V and J calls plus clone size are reproduced from that table; the DNA served to infer D and trimming. The sample holds fewer than 300,000 clones, 65% to 90% seen once. Seattle patients were enrolled while actively infected and followed longitudinally. This clone was observed at least ten times. V was clipped by 9 bases and J by 1 base, with 14 bases between them. Germline V gene lookup returns CDR1 KGHDR and CDR2 SFDVKD. The CDR3 runs 14 residues.

The sample taken for sequencing was peripheral blood. V usage is TRBV24-1 and J usage is TRBJ1-1; a weak D match, TRBD1 (5 bases). This receptor was taken from a man aged 50 to 59 with COVID-19, enrolled during active disease. CDR3 residues: CATQAGQGNTEAFF. CDR3 nucleotides: TGTGCCACCCAGGCCGGGCAGGGGAACACTGAAGCTTTCTTT.